The clone carrying this T cell receptor beta chain was observed a handful of times. This sample stems from a study of metastatic and nonmetastatic thyroid tumors. The V gene's germline CDR1 is DFQATT and CDR2 SNEGSKA (reference sequence). CDR3 size: 12 residues. With V trimmed by 5 bases and J by 8 bases, 5 bases remained unmatched. TCRdb re-called the PCR reads with MiXCR. This repertoire shows roughly 83,000 clones, about 16% found once; its top ten account for 3.6%. Thyroid surgery had not been preceded by any treatment in any patient. The clonotype comes from a female donor with papillary thyroid cancer or a benign thyroid nodule (not recorded which). Some clones in this sample may be carry-over from other donors' samples. V is TRBV20-1 and J is TRBJ1-4, with TRBD1 matching 7 bases. What was sequenced was blood. As DNA, the CDR3 is TGCAGTGCTCGGGACAGACTAGAAAAACTGTTTTTT. Translated: CSARDRLEKLFF.